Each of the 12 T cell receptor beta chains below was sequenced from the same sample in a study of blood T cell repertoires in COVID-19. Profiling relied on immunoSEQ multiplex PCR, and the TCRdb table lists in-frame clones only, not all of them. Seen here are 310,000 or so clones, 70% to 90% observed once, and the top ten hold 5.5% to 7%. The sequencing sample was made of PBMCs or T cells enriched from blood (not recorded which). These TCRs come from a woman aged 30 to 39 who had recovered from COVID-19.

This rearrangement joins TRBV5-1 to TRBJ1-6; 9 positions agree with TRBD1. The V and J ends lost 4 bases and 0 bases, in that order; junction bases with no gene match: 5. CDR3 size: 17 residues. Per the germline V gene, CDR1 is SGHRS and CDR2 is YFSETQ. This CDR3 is CASSPGQGSSYNSPLHF. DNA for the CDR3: TGCGCCAGCAGCCCCGGACAGGGGAGCTCCTATAATTCACCCCTCCACTTT.

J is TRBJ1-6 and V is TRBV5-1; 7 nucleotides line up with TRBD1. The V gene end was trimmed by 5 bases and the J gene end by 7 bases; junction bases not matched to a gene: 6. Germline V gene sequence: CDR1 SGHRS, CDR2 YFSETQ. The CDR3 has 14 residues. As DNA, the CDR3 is TGCGCCAGCAGAGAGACAGGGACAAATTCACCCCTCCACTTT. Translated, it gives CASRETGTNSPLHF.

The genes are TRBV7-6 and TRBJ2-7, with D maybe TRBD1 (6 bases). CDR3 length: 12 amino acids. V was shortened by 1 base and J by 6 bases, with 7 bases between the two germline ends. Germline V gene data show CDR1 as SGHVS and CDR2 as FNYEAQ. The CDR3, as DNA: TGTGCCAGCAGCTTAGGCAGGGGCGAGCAGTACTTC. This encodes CASSLGRGEQYF.

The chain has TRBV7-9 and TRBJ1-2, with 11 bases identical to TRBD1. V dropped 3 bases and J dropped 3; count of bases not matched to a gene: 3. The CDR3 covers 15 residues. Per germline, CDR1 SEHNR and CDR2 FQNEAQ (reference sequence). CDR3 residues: CASSFGQGAYYGYTF. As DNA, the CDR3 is TGTGCCAGCAGCTTTGGACAGGGGGCCTACTATGGCTACACCTTC.

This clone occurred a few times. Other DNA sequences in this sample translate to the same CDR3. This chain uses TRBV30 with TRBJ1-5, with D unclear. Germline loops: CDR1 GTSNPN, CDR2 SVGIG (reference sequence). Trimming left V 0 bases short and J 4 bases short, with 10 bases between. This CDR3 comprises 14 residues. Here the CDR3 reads CAWSVGQANQPQHF. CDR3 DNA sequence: TGTGCCTGGAGTGTGGGCCAGGCGAATCAGCCCCAGCATTTT.

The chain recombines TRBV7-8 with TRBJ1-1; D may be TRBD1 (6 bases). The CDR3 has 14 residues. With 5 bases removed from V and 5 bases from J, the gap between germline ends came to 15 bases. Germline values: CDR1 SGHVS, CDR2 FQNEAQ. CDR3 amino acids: CASSPRRGGTEAFF. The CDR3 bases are TGTGCCAGCAGCCCACGCAGGGGAGGGACTGAAGCTTTCTTT.

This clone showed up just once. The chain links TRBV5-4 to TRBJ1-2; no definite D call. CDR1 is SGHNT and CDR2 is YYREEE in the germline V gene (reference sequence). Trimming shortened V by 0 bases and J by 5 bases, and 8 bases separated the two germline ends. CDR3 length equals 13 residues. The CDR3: CASSLVDGYGYTF. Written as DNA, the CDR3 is TGTGCCAGCAGCTTGGTTGACGGGTATGGCTACACCTTC. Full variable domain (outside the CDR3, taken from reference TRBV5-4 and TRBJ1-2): ETGVTQSPTHLIKTRGQQVTLRCSSQSGHNTVSWYQQALGQGPQFIFQYYREEENGRGNFPPRFSGLQFPNYSSELNVNALELDDSALYLCASSLVDGYGYTFGSGTRLTVV.

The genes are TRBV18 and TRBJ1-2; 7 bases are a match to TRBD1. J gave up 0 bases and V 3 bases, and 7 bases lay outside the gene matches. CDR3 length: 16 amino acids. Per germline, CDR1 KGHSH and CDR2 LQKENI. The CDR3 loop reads CASSPSGGLSNYGYTF. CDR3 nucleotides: TGTGCCAGCTCACCTTCAGGGGGGCTTTCTAACTATGGCTACACCTTC.

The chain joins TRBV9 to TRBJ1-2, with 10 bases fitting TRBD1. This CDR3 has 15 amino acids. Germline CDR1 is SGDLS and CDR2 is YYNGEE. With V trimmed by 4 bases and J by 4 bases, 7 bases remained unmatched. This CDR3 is CASSPTGGAGYGYTF. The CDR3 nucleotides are TGTGCCAGCAGCCCGACAGGGGGCGCGGGCTATGGCTACACCTTC.

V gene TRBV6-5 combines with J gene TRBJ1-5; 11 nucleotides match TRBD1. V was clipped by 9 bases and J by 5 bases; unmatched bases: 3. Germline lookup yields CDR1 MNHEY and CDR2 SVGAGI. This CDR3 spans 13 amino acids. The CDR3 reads CARGGQGDQPQHF. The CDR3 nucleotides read TGTGCCAGAGGGGGACAGGGGGATCAGCCCCAGCATTTT.

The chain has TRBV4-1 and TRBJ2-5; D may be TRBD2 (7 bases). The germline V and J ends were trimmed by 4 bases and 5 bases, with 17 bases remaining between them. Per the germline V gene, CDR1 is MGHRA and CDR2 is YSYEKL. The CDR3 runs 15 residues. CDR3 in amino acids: CASSLRRGAGETQYF. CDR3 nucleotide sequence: TGCGCCAGCAGCCTGAGACGGGGGGCCGGGGAGACCCAGTACTTC.

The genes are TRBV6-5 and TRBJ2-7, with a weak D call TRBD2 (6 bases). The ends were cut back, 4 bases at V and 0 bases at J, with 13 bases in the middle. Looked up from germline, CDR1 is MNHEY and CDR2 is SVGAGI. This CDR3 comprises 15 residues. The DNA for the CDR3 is TGTGCCAGCAGTTCCCGGGGGAAGGGCTCCTACGAGCAGTACTTC. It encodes CASSSRGKGSYEQYF.